The sequence of this TCR beta chain was determined in a study of blood T cell repertoires in COVID-19. CDR3 size: 12 residues. Trimming left V 7 bases short and J 6 bases short, with 10 bases between. The germline V gene has CDR1 LNHDA and CDR2 SQIVND (reference sequence). Libraries were prepared by immunoSEQ multiplex PCR; TCRdb keeps only in-frame clonotypes and omits some of them. This repertoire shows some 300,000 clones, 85% to 90% found once; its top ten account for about 4%. The sample was PBMCs or T cells enriched from blood (not recorded which). J is TRBJ1-5 and V is TRBV19; tentative D call: TRBD1 (5 bases). This sequence was found in a man aged 30 to 45 who had recovered from COVID-19. The CDR3 bases are TGTGCCAGTACCATAGGGGTTCAGCCCCAGCATTTT. Translating gives CASTIGVQPQHF. The variable domain in full, with the rest retrieved from reference TRBV19 and TRBJ1-5, is DGGITQSPKYLFRKEGQNVTLSCEQNLNHDAMYWYRQDPGQGLRLIYYSQIVNDFQKGDIAEGYSVSREKKESFPLTVTSAQKNPTAFYLCASTIGVQPQHFGDGTRLSIL.